The 30 T cell receptor beta chains in this list originate from one sample, sequenced in a study of blood T cell repertoires in COVID-19. The protocol was immunoSEQ multiplex PCR, while the TCRdb copy is restricted to in-frame clones and leaves out a portion. The sample holds some 200,000 clones, around 85% seen once. Specimen: peripheral blood. The receptor set was obtained from a woman between 70 and 85 years old with acute or convalescent COVID-19.

This clone was counted only a few times. The chain combines TRBV6-1 with TRBJ2-7; 10 bases match TRBD2. Germline V gene data show CDR1 as MNHNS and CDR2 as SASEGT. J was trimmed by 0 bases and V by 2 bases; bases with no gene match: 4. This CDR3 has 16 amino acids. The CDR3 here is CASSEPGLASSYEQYF. CDR3 bases: TGTGCCAGCAGTGAACCGGGACTAGCGAGCTCCTACGAGCAGTACTTC.

The gene calls are TRBV2 and TRBJ2-1, with TRBD2 matching over 13 bases. CDR1 and CDR2 from the germline V gene are SNHLY and FYNNEI. V gave up 6 bases and J gave up 9 bases; unmatched junction bases: 17. This CDR3 has 18 residues. This chain's CDR3 is CASRSDFPGTSGIVEQFF. CDR3 nucleotides: TGTGCCAGCAGGTCGGACTTCCCCGGGACTAGCGGGATTGTTGAGCAGTTCTTC.

The V call is TRBV5-6, the J call TRBJ2-3; no reliable D call. Between the trimmed V and J ends, which lost 6 bases and 3 bases, there was a span of 11 bases. This CDR3 spans 13 amino acids. Germline assignment: CDR1 SGHDT and CDR2 YYEEEE. This chain's CDR3 is CASNPPQTDTQYF. The DNA for the CDR3 is TGTGCCAGCAACCCACCTCAGACAGATACGCAGTATTTT.

The chain is built from TRBV18 and TRBJ2-3; D possibly corresponds to TRBD2 (6 bases). CDR3 length equals 16 residues. Per germline, CDR1 KGHSH and CDR2 LQKENI. The V end was cut by 2 bases, the J end by 5 bases, with 17 bases between. The CDR3 protein is CASSPFETGVGDTQYF. CDR3 nucleotide sequence: TGTGCCAGCTCACCATTTGAGACGGGAGTGGGAGATACGCAGTATTTT.

This clone appeared once. The chain uses TRBV2 and TRBJ1-5; 10 bases fit TRBD1. The J segment lost 6 bases and the V segment lost 4 bases, leaving 6 bases of the junction unmatched. This CDR3 contains 15 residues. Germline loops: CDR1 SNHLY, CDR2 FYNNEI. The CDR3 nucleotides read TGTGCCAGCAGTGGGGACAGGGGAAGCGGTCAGCCCCAGCATTTT. It yields the protein CASSGDRGSGQPQHF.

V is TRBV10-1 and J is TRBJ1-1, with unresolved D. Germline values: CDR1 WNHNN, CDR2 SYGVQD (reference sequence). The V and J ends lost 7 bases and 0 bases respectively, with 9 bases between them. The CDR3 has 13 residues. CDR3 region: CASNNRLNTEAFF. For the CDR3, the DNA is TGCGCCAGCAATAACAGATTGAACACTGAAGCTTTCTTT.

J is TRBJ1-3 and V is TRBV7-2; 9 positions agree with TRBD1. The CDR3 covers 16 residues. Germline V gives CDR1 SGHTA, CDR2 FQGNSA. Trimming at V came to 5 bases and at J to 5 bases, leaving 10 bases not matched to a gene. The CDR3, as DNA: TGTGCCAGCAGCAAAACCGGGACAGGGAGGAGAAACACCATATATTTT. The encoded protein is CASSKTGTGRRNTIYF.

In this sample, this clone turned up once. This chain uses TRBV5-1 with TRBJ1-4, with 8 bases fitting TRBD1. Trimming took 4 bases from V and 6 from J; bases not matched to a gene: 5. Germline lookup yields CDR1 SGHRS and CDR2 YFSETQ. The CDR3 is 14 amino acids. CDR3 bases: TGCGCCAGCAGCCTGGTGACAGGGGATGAAAAACTGTTTTTT. This gives the protein CASSLVTGDEKLFF.

On this clone: This CDR3 is also generated by other DNA sequences in the sample. The CDR3 DNA sequence: TGTGCCAGCAGTTTATTCAGTCAAGAGACCCAGTACTTC. It encodes CASSLFSQETQYF. V gene TRBV27 combines with J gene TRBJ2-5, with no clear D. CDR3 size: 13 residues. Looked up from germline, CDR1 is MNHEY and CDR2 is SMNVEV (reference sequence). Trimming left V 1 base short and J 2 bases short, with 5 bases between.

The sample holds a few counts of this clone. This chain connects TRBV6-5 to TRBJ1-5, with D perhaps matching TRBD1 (6 bases). The V and J ends lost 6 bases and 1 base respectively, with 13 bases between them. CDR1 and CDR2 (germline): MNHEY, SVGAGI. This CDR3 has 15 amino acids. CDR3 nucleotides: TGTGCCAGCAGCTCCGGGACACCGAGCAATCAGCCCCAGCATTTT. Translated, it gives CASSSGTPSNQPQHF.

In this sample, this clone turned up once. The chain uses TRBV20-1 and TRBJ2-3, with TRBD2 identical over 10 bases. The CDR3 sequence is 16 residues long. V lost 3 bases and J lost 2; bases outside the gene matches: 8. Germline loops: CDR1 DFQATT, CDR2 SNEGSKA (reference sequence). The CDR3 region is CSASKRGLAVTDTQYF. The CDR3 region has the DNA TGCAGTGCTAGTAAACGCGGACTAGCGGTCACAGATACGCAGTATTTT.

The chain has TRBV6-5 and TRBJ2-2; 7 bases agree with TRBD1. V gave up 7 bases and J gave up 2 bases; unmatched junction bases: 7. Looked up from germline, CDR1 is MNHEY and CDR2 is SVGAGI. The CDR3 is made up of 15 amino acids. The CDR3 nucleotides read TGTGCCAGCACCACCGGGACAGTTAACACCGGGGAGCTGTTTTTT. This encodes CASTTGTVNTGELFF.

Details on this clone: One end of the junction varies from germline; a read error may be responsible. V and J are TRBV7-2 and TRBJ1-5, with unresolved D. The germline V gene encodes CDR1 SGHTA and CDR2 FQGNSA. The CDR3 has 11 amino acids. CDR3 DNA: TGTGCCAGCAGCTTAGGCCAGGCCACGGTTTTT. Its protein is CASSLGQATVF.

J is TRBJ2-4 and V is TRBV3-1 (or the pseudogene TRBV3-2), with D perhaps matching TRBD2 (6 bases). This CDR3 has 15 amino acids. The germline V and J ends were trimmed by 4 bases and 9 bases, with 19 bases remaining between them. Germline assignment: CDR1 LGHDT and CDR2 YNNKEL (reference sequence). CDR3 DNA: TGTGCCAGCAGCCCGGGGTGGGGGACTCTTGGCATTCAGTACTTC. Its protein product is CASSPGWGTLGIQYF.

This clone was counted a few times. The V call is TRBV19, the J call TRBJ2-2; 7 bases are a match to TRBD1. The junction had 2 bases not matched to a gene; V was cut back by 4 bases and J by 3 bases. Germline V CDR1 and CDR2: LNHDA, SQIVND (reference sequence). This CDR3 spans 14 amino acids. In DNA, the CDR3 is TGTGCCAGTAGTAGACAGGGACACACCGGGGAGCTGTTTTTT. Translating it yields CASSRQGHTGELFF.

The gene calls are TRBV19 and TRBJ1-2, with TRBD1 matching over 7 bases. CDR1 LNHDA and CDR2 SQIVND come from the germline V gene (reference sequence). After removal of 8 bases from V and 4 bases from J, the junction contained 7 bases not matched to a gene. The CDR3 has 13 amino acids. The CDR3 DNA is TGTGCCAGTCGTCAGACAGGGTTCTATGGCTACACCTTC. The encoded protein is CASRQTGFYGYTF. The full variable domain, in which reference TRBV19 and TRBJ1-2 provide the parts outside the CDR3, is DGGITQSPKYLFRKEGQNVTLSCEQNLNHDAMYWYRQDPGQGLRLIYYSQIVNDFQKGDIAEGYSVSREKKESFPLTVTSAQKNPTAFYLCASRQTGFYGYTFGSGTRLTVV.

The rearrangement joins TRBV19 to TRBJ1-1; 7 nucleotides line up with TRBD1. V dropped 7 bases and J dropped 0; count of bases not matched to a gene: 8. Per germline, CDR1 LNHDA and CDR2 SQIVND (reference sequence). The CDR3 runs to 15 residues. CDR3 in DNA: TGTGCCAGTACCCCGACAGGGCTTATGAACACTGAAGCTTTCTTT. Translated: CASTPTGLMNTEAFF.

This chain uses TRBV11-2 with TRBJ2-5, with D perhaps TRBD2 (7 bases). V was cut by 1 base and J by 4 bases, with 22 bases left in between. CDR3 size: 18 residues. The germline gives CDR1 SGHAT, CDR2 FQNNGV. The CDR3 coding sequence is TGTGCCAGCAGCTTAGGAGCTCGTCGGGGGGCCAAAGGAGAGACCCAGTACTTC. The encoded protein is CASSLGARRGAKGETQYF.

The sample holds a few counts of this clone. J is TRBJ2-7 and V is TRBV10-1; 7 nucleotides match TRBD2. CDR3 length: 13 amino acids. Trimming cost V 5 bases and J 5 bases; bases outside gene matches: 6. Per germline, CDR1 WNHNN and CDR2 SYGVQD (reference sequence). The CDR3, as DNA: TGCGCCAGCAGTCCGGGCGGGGGTGACGAGCAGTACTTC. Translating gives CASSPGGGDEQYF.

The chain carries TRBV7-3 and TRBJ2-1, with a possible D match to TRBD1 (5 bases). Per germline, CDR1 SGHTA and CDR2 FQGTGA. The CDR3 is 16 residues long. Trimming took 5 bases from V and 1 from J, leaving 15 bases between them. CDR3 nucleotides: TGTGCCAGCAGCCCCCAGGGCACCCATTCCTACAATGAGCAGTTCTTC. Protein: CASSPQGTHSYNEQFF.

The chain couples TRBV5-1 to TRBJ2-6, with 7 nucleotides matching TRBD1. The V gene's germline CDR1 is SGHRS and CDR2 YFSETQ. The CDR3 runs 17 residues. Trimming removed 3 bases from V and 2 bases from J; junction bases left unmatched: 8. CDR3: CASSYHRGRTGANVLTF. The DNA for the CDR3 is TGCGCCAGCAGCTATCACAGGGGCCGGACTGGGGCCAACGTCCTGACTTTC.

This clone has just one count. The V and J genes are TRBV2 and TRBJ1-2, with TRBD1 as a possible D gene (5 bases). CDR3 size: 13 residues. Trimming removed 6 bases from V and 2 bases from J, with 10 bases in between. Germline V gene data show CDR1 as SNHLY and CDR2 as FYNNEI. For the CDR3, the DNA is TGTGCCAGCAGGGAGGGACCAAACTATGGCTACACCTTC. Protein: CASREGPNYGYTF.

The genes are TRBV5-5 and TRBJ1-2; 10 bases are shared with TRBD1. The junction had 6 bases not matched to a gene; V was cut back by 7 bases and J by 3 bases. The CDR3 spans 14 residues. CDR1 and CDR2 (germline): SGHKS, YYEKEE (reference sequence). The CDR3 is CASSTTGGHYGYTF. CDR3 nucleotides: TGTGCCAGCTCGACGACAGGGGGCCACTATGGCTACACCTTC. The full variable domain, with the rest looked up from reference TRBV5-5 and TRBJ1-2, is DAGVTQSPTHLIKTRGQQVTLRCSPISGHKSVSWYQQVLGQGPQFIFQYYEKEERGRGNFPDRFSARQFPNYSSELNVNALLLGDSALYLCASSTTGGHYGYTFGSGTRLTVV.

V usage is TRBV4-1 and J usage is TRBJ2-7; 8 positions agree with TRBD2. The V segment lost 8 bases and the J segment 4 bases; nucleotides outside the gene matches: 4. The CDR3 contains 12 residues. The germline CDR1 and CDR2 sequences are MGHRA and YSYEKL. In DNA form, the CDR3 reads TGCGCCAGCCATAGCGGGATTTACGAGCAGTACTTC. This gives the protein CASHSGIYEQYF.

The J gene is TRBJ2-1, the V gene TRBV6-2 or TRBV6-3; TRBD2 agrees at 10 bases. V shed 2 bases, J shed 10 bases, and the junction held 17 bases outside the gene matches. The CDR3 consists of 18 residues. The germline CDR1 and CDR2 sequences are MNHEY and SVGEGT. In DNA form, the CDR3 reads TGTGCCAGCAGTTACCGGACAAACAGCGGGAGGGCCCGTGGGGAGCAGTTCTTC. It yields the protein CASSYRTNSGRARGEQFF.

V is TRBV20-1 and J is TRBJ2-5; no definite D call. The CDR3 is 14 amino acids. Germline V gene data show CDR1 as DFQATT and CDR2 as SNEGSKA (reference sequence). Deletions cut 3 bases from V and 2 bases from J, with 13 bases between. CDR3 sequence reads: CSASVLSRQETQYF. CDR3 nucleotide sequence: TGCAGTGCTAGTGTTCTTTCCAGGCAAGAGACCCAGTACTTC.

The chain is built from TRBV7-2 and TRBJ1-2; D is uncertain. V gave up 5 bases and J gave up 5 bases, with 21 bases separating them. Germline CDR1 reads SGHTA; CDR2 reads FQGNSA. This CDR3 is built from 16 residues. The CDR3 sequence is CASSPDGLGGNYGYTF. The CDR3 DNA reads TGTGCCAGCAGCCCCGATGGCCTGGGAGGTAATTATGGCTACACCTTC. Looking up the rest from reference TRBV7-2 and TRBJ1-2 gives the full variable domain: GAGVSQSPSNKVTEKGKDVELRCDPISGHTALYWYRQSLGQGLEFLIYFQGNSAPDKSGLPSDRFSAERTGGSVSTLTIQRTQQEDSAVYLCASSPDGLGGNYGYTFGSGTRLTVV.

This clone has a handful of counts. The chain recombines TRBV12-3 or TRBV12-4 with TRBJ1-5; D remains unclear. V gave up 5 bases and J gave up 7 bases, with 12 bases separating them. This CDR3 has 13 amino acids. CDR3 DNA: TGTGCCAGCAGTCTTAGCGGGGAACAGCCCCAGCATTTT. It is translated as CASSLSGEQPQHF.

The chain couples TRBV9 to TRBJ1-2; 8 bases line up with TRBD1. The CDR3 loop spans 13 amino acids. The V gene's germline CDR1 is SGDLS and CDR2 YYNGEE. V was clipped by 3 bases and J by 8 bases; unmatched bases: 6. The CDR3 nucleotides read TGTGCCAGCAGCGCGGGACAGGAATTCGGCTACACCTTC. It codes for CASSAGQEFGYTF. The variable domain in full, completed from reference TRBV9 and TRBJ1-2, reads DSGVTQTPKHLITATGQRVTLRCSPRSGDLSVYWYQQSLDQGLQFLIQYYNGEERAKGNILERFSAQQFPDLHSELNLSSLELGDSALYFCASSAGQEFGYTFGSGTRLTVV.

V usage is TRBV21-1 and J usage is TRBJ2-5; the table's D call TRBD1 went unverified against the DNA. TRBV21-1 is designated a pseudogene. CDR3 length: 14 residues. The CDR3 nucleotides are TGTGCCAGCAGCAAAGCCAGGTACCAAGAGACCCAGTACTTC. This encodes CASSKARYQETQYF.